The present T cell receptor beta chain was sequenced within a study of response to subunit inactivated influenza vaccine. Study-level points and caveats: Every seasonal influenza vaccination brings in few new T cells, the authors suggested.

TCRdb processed the RT-PCR reads anew with MiXCR; each CDR3 protein has one entry. The sample has 560,000 or so distinct CDR3 sequences, 6.5% to 8% seen once; the top ten hold over 10%. In its sample, this clonotype was seen a few times. Its target is unknown. This sample comprised PBMCs from blood, obtained around 25 months after vaccination. The receptor was derived from a man aged 45 to 75 who received an inactivated influenza vaccine.

DNA for the CDR3: TGTGCCACCAGTGAACATCCGGGACTAGCGGGAGGAATGGCCGGGGAGCTGTTTTTT. It specifies CATSEHPGLAGGMAGELFF. The genes are TRBV24-1 and TRBJ2-2, with 15 positions matching TRBD2. CDR1 and CDR2 from the germline V gene are KGHDR and SFDVKD. The CDR3 contains 19 residues. Losses at the gene ends were 4 bases for V and 6 bases for J; bases not matched to a gene: 11.